This T cell receptor (beta chain) was profiled in a study of cytomegalovirus exposure and HLA in healthy donors. CDR3 size: 16 residues. J gave up 0 bases and V 5 bases, and 7 bases lay outside the gene matches. The germline V gene has CDR1 SEHNR and CDR2 FQNEAQ (reference sequence). The PCR used 60 Vbeta and 13 Jbeta primers. The protocol was immunoSEQ multiplex PCR, while the TCRdb copy is restricted to in-frame clones and leaves out a portion. The sample lists more than 95,000 clones, 74% occurring once. Only a few counts were recorded for this clone. This TCR was sampled from a woman between 45 and 65 years old in good health and CMV-seropositive. The material sequenced was PBMCs. The chain joins TRBV7-9 to TRBJ1-3; 7 nucleotides align to TRBD1. The CDR3 protein is CASSPKGASSGNTIYF. The CDR3 DNA is TGTGCCAGCAGCCCTAAGGGGGCTAGCTCTGGAAACACCATATATTTT.